This T cell receptor beta chain was recorded in a study of T-cell reconstitution after alpha-beta-depleted transplantation in children. Study-wide results and caveats: Certain patients had high TCRbeta diversity at day 60, and it came from recipient T cells and thymic progenitors that survived. From newly produced T cells came most of the T-cell counts and diversity one year after transplant. Reportedly, roughly two months post-transplant, alpha-beta T cells arose from several hundred expanded graft clones.

With 0 bases clipped from V and 4 bases from J, the junction kept 4 bases outside the gene matches. The CDR3 has 15 amino acids. Germline V lookup: CDR1 SGHRS, CDR2 YFSETQ. In its sample, this clonotype was seen a few times. Its specificity is not known. Unique molecular identifiers were used to barcode this TCRbeta library. TCRdb re-analysed the PCR reads in MiXCR, keeping a single row per CDR3 protein. This table holds about 420,000 distinct CDR3 sequences, 15% to 20% found once. The sequenced sample was PBMCs, mostly from graft donor cells, obtained 360 days after TCRalphabeta/CD19-depleted stem cell transplant. This chain links TRBV5-1 with TRBJ2-7; 10 bases agree with TRBD2. This TCR was recovered from a boy younger than two who had a stem cell transplant for Wiskott-Aldrich syndrome, so the T cells may come from the graft donor. The chain's CDR3 is CASSLATSGIYEQYF. The CDR3 bases are TGCGCCAGCAGCTTGGCCACTAGCGGGATTTACGAGCAGTACTTC.